The text below deals with one TCR gamma chain. Its cognate antigen is unknown. This entry belongs to a study of Vδ1+ human thymocytes. Study-wide points: Highly polyclonal TRG and TRD repertoires with Gaussian CDR3 length distributions appeared in thymus.

RNA was extracted from the cells and then reverse transcribed. Pooled V-gene forward primers with one constant-region reverse primer generated the CDR3 amplicons by multiplex PCR. TCRdb called clones anew from the multiplex PCR reads with CATT. The sample consists of under 25,000 gamma-chain clones, roughly 13% of them appearing once. Germline CDR1 is GITISATS and CDR2 is ISYDGTV (reference sequence). The CDR3 length is 15 residues. V dropped 0 bases and J dropped 7; count of bases not matched to a gene: 12. This chain connects TRGV9 to TRGJ1 or TRGJ2. Input material: Vdelta1+ gamma-delta thymocytes from the thymus. Subset defined: FACS-sorted CD3+ TCRalphabeta- TCRVdelta1+ TCRVdelta2- thymocytes. This TCR came from a child less than two years old who had congenital heart surgery. Here the CDR3 DNA reads TGTGCCTTGTGGGAGGTGACCCATCCCGGATATAAGAAACTCTTT. It is translated as CALWEVTHPGYKKLF.